Sequencing of this TCR beta chain was carried out in a study of T cells in Graves' hyperthyroidism and ophthalmopathy. Study observations and caveats: Ophthalmopathy stood apart from stable hyperthyroidism in a 13 V-J model.

Authors of the study amplified TCR beta CDR3 regions from RNA transcripts. HTBI primers were employed in a first-round RT-PCR of the TCR CDR3. TCRdb reprocessed the multiplex PCR reads via MiXCR and lists one record per CDR3 protein. Found here are about 400,000 distinct CDR3 sequences, about 14% of them singletons; the top ten hold about 20%. The sample holds many counts of this clonotype. What it binds is unknown. The CDR3 covers 15 residues. V lost 0 bases and J 4 bases, leaving 14 bases between the germline ends. Germline V gives CDR1 GTSNPN, CDR2 SVGIG (reference sequence). Patients with ophthalmopathy all had a Clinical Activity Score of at least 3, a NOSPECS grade of at least 4 and duration under 3 months. Uncontrolled infection, other autoimmune disease, pregnancy or lactation excluded patients. Out of approximately 9.9 ml of fresh peripheral blood came the PBMCs.

The receptor's source is a woman under 40 with Graves' ophthalmopathy. Sequenced: blood. V is TRBV30 and J is TRBJ2-3; D might be TRBD2 (7 bases). CDR3 protein: CAWSVGGAVADTQYF. The CDR3 DNA follows: TGTGCCTGGAGTGTAGGGGGGGCGGTGGCAGATACGCAGTATTTT.